Shown below are 27 T cell receptor beta chains from a single sample sequenced in a study of T cell responses to AZD1222 COVID-19 vaccine. Sequenced by immunoSEQ multiplex PCR; TCRdb stores in-frame clones only, minus some. The sample has more than 100,000 clones, roughly nine tenths seen once. The sample was peripheral blood, taken 28 days after the second AZD1222 dose. The receptors derive from an adult who received the AZD1222 COVID-19 vaccine.

The chain combines TRBV3-1 (or the pseudogene TRBV3-2) with TRBJ2-5; 10 nucleotides match TRBD2. CDR1 is LGHDT and CDR2 is YNNKEL in the germline V gene (reference sequence). V trimming: 4 bases; J trimming: 5 bases; junction bases outside the gene matches: 7. This CDR3 has 15 residues. CDR3 sequence: CASSPRTSGGETQYF. The CDR3 DNA sequence: TGTGCCAGCAGCCCGCGGACTAGCGGAGGGGAGACCCAGTACTTC.

The V and J genes are TRBV5-4 and TRBJ2-5, with 13 bases identical to TRBD2. Germline trimming cut 4 bases from V and 2 bases from J; bases unmatched to any gene: 5. Per germline, CDR1 SGHNT and CDR2 YYREEE (reference sequence). The length of the CDR3 is 16 residues. CDR3 loop: CASSPGLAGAQETQYF. The CDR3 DNA reads as TGTGCCAGCAGCCCAGGACTAGCGGGAGCTCAAGAGACCCAGTACTTC.

The rearrangement uses TRBV5-1 and TRBJ1-6, with TRBD1 matching over 9 bases. J gave up 7 bases and V 2 bases, and 4 bases lay outside the gene matches. The CDR3 totals 15 residues. Per germline, CDR1 SGHRS and CDR2 YFSETQ. CDR3 DNA: TGCGCCAGCAGCTTCGGACAGGGGTTGAATTCACCCCTCCACTTT. Translation: CASSFGQGLNSPLHF.

This chain uses TRBV5-5 with TRBJ2-7, with 9 positions matching TRBD1. Losses at the gene ends were 0 bases for V and 5 bases for J; bases not matched to a gene: 9. This CDR3 region has 16 residues. Per the germline V gene, CDR1 is SGHKS and CDR2 is YYEKEE (reference sequence). Here the CDR3 DNA reads TGTGCCAGCAGCTTGGGTCGACAGGGGGTTGATCACGAGCAGTACTTC. Encoded protein: CASSLGRQGVDHEQYF.

The gene calls are TRBV18 and TRBJ2-7; unclear D gene. The CDR3 length is 14 residues. The V end lost 3 bases, the J end lost 3 bases, and 12 bases lay between the germline ends. Looked up from germline, CDR1 is KGHSH and CDR2 is LQKENI. The CDR3 DNA reads TGTGCCAGCTCACCTGATTTTGGGAACTACGAGCAGTACTTC. Amino acid sequence: CASSPDFGNYEQYF.

The CDR3 loop is CSASTGGFNQPQHF. In DNA form, the CDR3 reads TGCAGCGCCTCCACAGGGGGTTTCAATCAGCCCCAGCATTTT. V and J are TRBV29-1 and TRBJ1-5; 8 bases map to TRBD1. This CDR3 is 14 amino acids long. The V gene's germline CDR1 is SQVTM and CDR2 ANQGSEA. The trim removed 7 bases at V and 3 bases at J, leaving 8 bases unmatched.

This clone has just a few counts. The chain links TRBV27 to TRBJ1-6; maybe TRBD1 (5 bases). The CDR3 contains 16 residues. V shed 0 bases and J shed 9 bases, with 15 bases lying between them. Germline CDR1 MNHEY, CDR2 SMNVEV (reference sequence). CDR3 residues: CASSLSRGGNISPLHF. As DNA, the CDR3 is TGTGCCAGCAGTTTATCGCGGGGGGGAAATATTTCACCCCTCCACTTT.

V is TRBV3-1 (or the pseudogene TRBV3-2) and J is TRBJ1-2, with 10 bases identical to TRBD1. Per the germline V gene, CDR1 is LGHDT and CDR2 is YNNKEL (reference sequence). This CDR3 is 15 amino acids long. V was clipped by 5 bases and J by 7 bases; unmatched bases: 10. In DNA form, the CDR3 reads TGTGCCAGCAGCTCGGGGCCGGGACAGGGGTTTGGCTACACCTTC. Translation: CASSSGPGQGFGYTF.

The chain recombines TRBV2 with TRBJ1-2, with unresolved D. Trimming took off 2 bases at V and 0 bases at J, with 7 bases between the two ends. This CDR3 has 14 residues. Germline assignment: CDR1 SNHLY and CDR2 FYNNEI. CDR3 DNA: TGTGCCAGCAGTGAACAACTTCCTAACTATGGCTACACCTTC. Its protein product is CASSEQLPNYGYTF. The whole variable domain, remainder taken from reference TRBV2 and TRBJ1-2, is EPEVTQTPSHQVTQMGQEVILRCVPISNHLYFYWYRQILGQKVEFLVSFYNNEISEKSEIFDDQFSVERPDGSNFTLKIRSTKLEDSAMYFCASSEQLPNYGYTFGSGTRLTVV.

This chain links TRBV7-6 with TRBJ2-5; 8 bases are shared with TRBD2. The V gene's germline CDR1 is SGHVS and CDR2 FNYEAQ. V lost 4 bases and J lost 5; bases outside the gene matches: 9. The CDR3 has 15 residues. This CDR3 is CASSSPGLGVETQYF. The CDR3 DNA is TGTGCCAGCAGCTCACCGGGACTAGGGGTGGAGACCCAGTACTTC.

As concerns this clone: A junction end diverges from the germline sequence, so it may reflect a read error. The chain combines TRBV5-8 with TRBJ2-7; the match to TRBD1 covers 8 bases. The CDR3 runs 14 residues. The germline V gene has CDR1 SGHTS and CDR2 YDEGEE. The CDR3 loop reads CASSLAAATGEPHF. The DNA for the CDR3 is TGTGCCAGCAGCTTAGCAGCTGCGACAGGGGAGCCGCACTTC.

The V call is TRBV29-1, the J call TRBJ1-1; tentatively, D is TRBD1 (6 bases). The V and J ends lost 6 bases and 6 bases respectively, with 20 bases between them. Germline-derived CDR1 and CDR2 are SQVTM and ANQGSEA. This CDR3 is 14 amino acids long. In DNA form, the CDR3 reads TGCAGCGTGGAGAAACAGGGTGGGGGGTCTGAAGCTTTCTTT. This sequence encodes CSVEKQGGGSEAFF.

The chain links TRBV6-5 to TRBJ1-2; D uncertain. Germline values: CDR1 MNHEY, CDR2 SVGAGI. Trimming pared 6 bases from V and 4 bases from J, leaving 12 bases between. CDR3 length equals 13 residues. As DNA, the CDR3 is TGTGCCAGCAGCCCGGGAGCCCCCTATGGCTACACCTTC. Residues: CASSPGAPYGYTF.

This sequence joins TRBV2 and TRBJ1-2, with unresolved D. CDR1 is SNHLY, CDR2 FYNNEI, per germline. Trimming removed 3 bases at V and 4 bases at J, with 6 bases between. CDR3 length: 12 residues. This chain's CDR3 is CASSEMSYGYTF. The CDR3 bases are TGTGCCAGCAGTGAGATGTCCTATGGCTACACCTTC.

The chain employs TRBV5-5 and TRBJ1-2; no firm D call. Germline V gene sequence: CDR1 SGHKS, CDR2 YYEKEE (reference sequence). The CDR3 length is 14 residues. Trimming took 0 bases from V and 8 from J, leaving 14 bases between them. In nucleotides, the CDR3 is TGTGCCAGCAGCTTGGGGCAGGCCTTTGGAGGCTACACCTTC. It translates to CASSLGQAFGGYTF.

V is TRBV6-2 or TRBV6-3 and J is TRBJ2-1, with 9 bases fitting TRBD1. With V trimmed by 6 bases and J by 3 bases, 12 bases remained unmatched. Looked up from germline, CDR1 is MNHEY and CDR2 is SVGEGT. The CDR3 has 17 residues. Here the CDR3 DNA reads TGTGCCAGCAGCTCATTACAGGGGGCTGTAGTCTACAATGAGCAGTTCTTC. Translating it yields CASSSLQGAVVYNEQFF.

This clone appeared a few times. The V gene is TRBV2, the J gene TRBJ1-5, with 8 bases identical to TRBD1. Germline V gene data show CDR1 as SNHLY and CDR2 as FYNNEI. The V and J ends lost 7 bases and 0 bases, in that order; junction bases with no gene match: 2. CDR3 length: 14 residues. This CDR3 is CASNRGASNQPQHF. The CDR3 nucleotides are TGTGCCAGCAACAGGGGGGCTAGCAATCAGCCCCAGCATTTT.

This clone was counted once. The V and J genes are TRBV6-4 and TRBJ1-5; D may be TRBD1 (5 bases). The CDR3 has 13 residues. Trimming removed 4 bases at V and 8 bases at J, with 12 bases between. CDR1 and CDR2 (germline): MRHNA, SNTAGT. This chain's CDR3 is CASSVRQGEPQHF. The CDR3, as DNA: TGTGCCAGCAGTGTACGGCAGGGAGAGCCCCAGCATTTT.

V usage is TRBV2 and J usage is TRBJ1-1, with 10 bases lining up with TRBD1. Germline CDR1 and CDR2: SNHLY and FYNNEI. J was trimmed by 2 bases and V by 4 bases; bases with no gene match: 1. The CDR3 is 14 amino acids. This CDR3 reads CASSGDRGNTEAFF. CDR3 sequence (DNA): TGTGCCAGCAGTGGGGACAGGGGAAACACTGAAGCTTTCTTT.

As to this clone: Sequence at one end of the junction differs from germline and may be a read error. The chain employs TRBV7-7 and TRBJ2-1, with D tentatively TRBD1 (5 bases). This CDR3 region has 14 residues. Germline V lookup: CDR1 SSHAT, CDR2 FNYEAQ (reference sequence). In DNA form, the CDR3 reads TGTGCTAGCAGCCTCGCAGGGTCGAACAATGAGCAGTTCTTC. Translated: CASSLAGSNNEQFF.

The chain combines TRBV18 with TRBJ1-1; possible D gene TRBD1, 5 bases. The V gene lost 0 bases and the J gene lost 3 bases, with 8 bases spanning the gap. The length of the CDR3 is 14 residues. Germline-derived CDR1 and CDR2 are KGHSH and LQKENI. CDR3 loop: CASSPPGGDTEAFF. The CDR3 DNA sequence: TGTGCCAGCTCACCACCGGGGGGAGACACTGAAGCTTTCTTT.

The gene calls are TRBV6-1 and TRBJ1-5; D gene ambiguous. This CDR3 is built from 15 residues. The germline CDR1 and CDR2 sequences are MNHNS and SASEGT. Trimming left V 2 bases short and J 6 bases short, with 14 bases between. The CDR3 spells CASSELATPGQPQHF. CDR3 DNA sequence: TGTGCCAGCAGTGAATTAGCGACGCCGGGTCAGCCCCAGCATTTT.

In DNA, the CDR3 is TGTGCCAGCAGTGTCGAGGGACAGCTGATTACCTACGAGCAGTACTTC. Its translation is CASSVEGQLITYEQYF. The chain recombines TRBV6-1 with TRBJ2-7; 7 bases match TRBD1. Losses at the gene ends were 4 bases for V and 2 bases for J; bases not matched to a gene: 11. This CDR3 contains 16 residues. Germline V gene data show CDR1 as MNHNS and CDR2 as SASEGT.

The chain couples TRBV25-1 to TRBJ1-4, with TRBD1 matching 7 bases. J was trimmed by 8 bases and V by 5 bases; bases with no gene match: 8. Germline-derived CDR1 and CDR2 are MGHDK and SYGVNS. The CDR3 length is 14 residues. Here the CDR3 DNA reads TGTGCCAGCAGTATTTCCGGGACAGCGGAAAAACTGTTTTTT. Residues: CASSISGTAEKLFF.

The chain is built from TRBV5-1 and TRBJ2-2, with 10 bases identical to TRBD1. This CDR3 has 13 residues. Trimming removed 10 bases from V and 7 bases from J; junction bases left unmatched: 7. From germline, CDR1 is SGHRS and CDR2 YFSETQ. The CDR3 region is CAGTGETGGELFF. The DNA for the CDR3 is TGCGCCGGGACAGGGGAAACAGGCGGGGAGCTGTTTTTT.

V and J are TRBV6-2 or TRBV6-3 and TRBJ1-2; no definite D call. The germline gives CDR1 MNHEY, CDR2 SVGEGT. The V end was cut by 4 bases, the J end by 0 bases, with 21 bases between. The CDR3 has 18 residues. The CDR3 here is CASSSEHRRKIANYGYTF. The CDR3 DNA reads TGTGCCAGCAGTTCCGAACACCGGCGCAAGATAGCTAACTATGGCTACACCTTC.

The CDR3 sequence: CASSDFRVNTEAFF. DNA for the CDR3: TGCGCCAGCAGTGACTTCAGAGTAAACACTGAAGCTTTCTTT. The chain recombines TRBV10-2 with TRBJ1-1; no reliable D call. CDR3 length equals 14 residues. Germline V gene lookup returns CDR1 WSHSY and CDR2 SAAADI. V dropped 3 bases and J dropped 2 bases, with 10 bases sitting between them.